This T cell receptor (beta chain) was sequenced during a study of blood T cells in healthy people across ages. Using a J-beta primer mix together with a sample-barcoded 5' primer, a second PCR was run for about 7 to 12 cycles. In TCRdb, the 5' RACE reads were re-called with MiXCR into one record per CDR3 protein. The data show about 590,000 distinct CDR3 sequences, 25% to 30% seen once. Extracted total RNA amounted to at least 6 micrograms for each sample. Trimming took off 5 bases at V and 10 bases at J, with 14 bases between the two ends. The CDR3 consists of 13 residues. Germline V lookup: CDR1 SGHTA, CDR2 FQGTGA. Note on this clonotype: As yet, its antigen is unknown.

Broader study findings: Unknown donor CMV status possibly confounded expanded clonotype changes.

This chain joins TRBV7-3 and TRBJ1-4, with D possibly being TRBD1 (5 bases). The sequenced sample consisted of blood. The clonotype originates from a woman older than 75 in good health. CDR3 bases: TGTGCCAGCAGCCGAAATCTTGGGGGAAAACTGTTTTTT. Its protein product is CASSRNLGGKLFF.